This TCR beta chain was sequenced in a study of early T cells in non-severe SARS-CoV-2 infection. The overall study: Bulk RNA from unsorted whole blood was sequenced; chains were unpaired.

Remarks on this clonotype: Its cognate antigen is unknown.

Unique molecular identifiers were added to individual cDNA molecules. MiXCR, run by TCRdb on the 5' RACE reads, gives a single entry per CDR3 protein. The sample records around 60,000 distinct CDR3 sequences, just over 20% being singletons. The CDR3 totals 15 residues. From germline, CDR1 is MNHNY and CDR2 SVGAGI (reference sequence). V gave up 7 bases and J gave up 2 bases, with 15 bases separating them. General observations from the study: VDJdb matching favored anti-spike CD8 responses, missing private and CD4 specificities.

The chain carries TRBV6-6 and TRBJ1-3; D unclear. The clonotype originates from an adult who was a healthcare worker with PCR-confirmed SARS-CoV-2 infection or an uninfected control (not recorded which). The input for sequencing was whole blood, taken at baseline. The chain's CDR3 is CASTPSRGAGNTIYF. The DNA of the CDR3 is TGTGCCAGCACCCCAAGCCGGGGAGCTGGAAACACCATATATTTT.